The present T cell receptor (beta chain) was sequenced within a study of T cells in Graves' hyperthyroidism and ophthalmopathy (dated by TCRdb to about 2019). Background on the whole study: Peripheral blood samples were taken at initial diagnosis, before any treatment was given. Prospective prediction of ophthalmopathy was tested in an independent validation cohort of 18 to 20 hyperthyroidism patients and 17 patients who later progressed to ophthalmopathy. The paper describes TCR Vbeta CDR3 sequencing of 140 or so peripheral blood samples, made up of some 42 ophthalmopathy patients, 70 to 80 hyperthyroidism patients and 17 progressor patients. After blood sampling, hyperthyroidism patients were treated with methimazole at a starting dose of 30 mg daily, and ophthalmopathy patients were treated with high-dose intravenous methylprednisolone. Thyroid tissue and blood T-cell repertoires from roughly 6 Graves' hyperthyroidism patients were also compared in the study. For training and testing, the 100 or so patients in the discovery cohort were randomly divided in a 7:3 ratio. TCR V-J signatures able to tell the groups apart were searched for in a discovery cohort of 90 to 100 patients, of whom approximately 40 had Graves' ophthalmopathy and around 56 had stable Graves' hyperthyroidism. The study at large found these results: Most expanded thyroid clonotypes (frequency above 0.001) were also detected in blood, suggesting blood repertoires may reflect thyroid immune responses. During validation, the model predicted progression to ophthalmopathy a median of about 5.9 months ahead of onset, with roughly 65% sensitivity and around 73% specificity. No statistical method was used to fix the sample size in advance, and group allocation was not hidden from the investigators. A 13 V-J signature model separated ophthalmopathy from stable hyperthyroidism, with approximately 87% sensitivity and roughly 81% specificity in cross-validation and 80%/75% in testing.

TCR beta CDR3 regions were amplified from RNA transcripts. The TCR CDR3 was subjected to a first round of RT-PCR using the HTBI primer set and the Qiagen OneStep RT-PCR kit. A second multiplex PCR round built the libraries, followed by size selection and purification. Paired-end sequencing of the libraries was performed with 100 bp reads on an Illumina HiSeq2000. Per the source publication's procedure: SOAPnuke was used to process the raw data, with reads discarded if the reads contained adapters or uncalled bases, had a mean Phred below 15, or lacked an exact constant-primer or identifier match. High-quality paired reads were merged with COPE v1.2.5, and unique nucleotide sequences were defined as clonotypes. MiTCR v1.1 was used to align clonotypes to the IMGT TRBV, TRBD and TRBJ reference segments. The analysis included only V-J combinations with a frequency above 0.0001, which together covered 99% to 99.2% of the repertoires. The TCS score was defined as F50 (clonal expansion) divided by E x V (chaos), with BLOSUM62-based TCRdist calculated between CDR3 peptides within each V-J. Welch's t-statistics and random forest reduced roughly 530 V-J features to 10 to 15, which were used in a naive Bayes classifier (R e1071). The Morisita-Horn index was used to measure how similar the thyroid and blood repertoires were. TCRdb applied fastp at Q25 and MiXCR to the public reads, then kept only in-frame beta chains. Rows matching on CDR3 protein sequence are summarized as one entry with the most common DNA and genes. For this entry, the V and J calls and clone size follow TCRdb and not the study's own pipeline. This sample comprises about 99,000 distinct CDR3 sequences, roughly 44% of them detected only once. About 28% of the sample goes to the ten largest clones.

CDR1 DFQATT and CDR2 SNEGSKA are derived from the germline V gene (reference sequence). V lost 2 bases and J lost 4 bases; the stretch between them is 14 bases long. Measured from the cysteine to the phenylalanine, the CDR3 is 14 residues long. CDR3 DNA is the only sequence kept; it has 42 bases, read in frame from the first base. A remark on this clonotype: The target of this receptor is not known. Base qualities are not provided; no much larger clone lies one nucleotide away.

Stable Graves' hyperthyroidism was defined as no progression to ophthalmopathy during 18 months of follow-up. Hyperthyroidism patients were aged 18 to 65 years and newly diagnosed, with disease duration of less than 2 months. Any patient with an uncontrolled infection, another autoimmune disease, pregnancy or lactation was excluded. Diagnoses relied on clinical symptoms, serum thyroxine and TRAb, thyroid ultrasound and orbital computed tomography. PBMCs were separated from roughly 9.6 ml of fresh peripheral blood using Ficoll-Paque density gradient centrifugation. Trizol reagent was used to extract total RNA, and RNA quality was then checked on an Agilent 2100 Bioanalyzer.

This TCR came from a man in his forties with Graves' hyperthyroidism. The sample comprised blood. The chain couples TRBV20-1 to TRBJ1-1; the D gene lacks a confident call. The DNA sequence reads TGCAGTGCTAGAAGACTAGCGGGAGGCACTGAAGCTTTCTTT. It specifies CSARRLAGGTEAFF.